One sample yielded the 32 T cell receptor beta chains listed below, sequenced in a study of blood T cells in healthy people across ages. A second PCR, run for about 7 to 11 cycles, used a sample-barcoded 5' primer plus a J-beta primer mix. TCRdb re-called the 5' RACE reads with MiXCR, one entry per CDR3 protein. This table has roughly 1.4 million distinct CDR3 sequences, approximately 59% appearing once. The material sequenced was blood. All receptors come from a man younger than 30 in good health.

V is TRBV2 and J is TRBJ2-1; TRBD2 agrees at 9 bases. J lost 6 bases, V lost 8 bases, and 14 bases had no gene match. Germline V lookup: CDR1 SNHLY, CDR2 FYNNEI. CDR3 length: 16 residues. The CDR3 loop reads CASSRGSSGKGNEQFF. CDR3 nucleotides: TGTGCCAGCTCCCGAGGCTCTAGCGGGAAGGGCAATGAGCAGTTCTTC. The full variable domain, rest sourced from reference TRBV2 and TRBJ2-1, is EPEVTQTPSHQVTQMGQEVILRCVPISNHLYFYWYRQILGQKVEFLVSFYNNEISEKSEIFDDQFSVERPDGSNFTLKIRSTKLEDSAMYFCASSRGSSGKGNEQFFGPGTRLTVL.

This sequence joins TRBV14 and TRBJ2-1; no clear D. From germline, CDR1 is SGHDN and CDR2 FVKESK. This CDR3 is built from 15 residues. V was pared by 5 bases and J by 2 bases, with 13 bases between. The CDR3 region is CASSGLAATYNEQFF. The CDR3 DNA is TGTGCCAGCAGCGGCTTAGCCGCTACCTACAATGAGCAGTTCTTC.

This chain uses TRBV30 with TRBJ2-1; D is ambiguous. V was clipped by 4 bases and J by 0 bases, with 10 bases between them. The CDR3 extends over 14 amino acids. Looked up from germline, CDR1 is GTSNPN and CDR2 is SVGIG (reference sequence). The chain's CDR3 is CAWTGLSSYNEQFF. The CDR3 DNA is TGTGCCTGGACGGGCCTGAGCTCCTACAATGAGCAGTTCTTC.

This clonotype appeared a few times. V usage is TRBV27 and J usage is TRBJ2-3; 7 nucleotides agree with TRBD1. V dropped 6 bases and J dropped 4; count of bases not matched to a gene: 16. This CDR3 comprises 17 residues. Germline loops: CDR1 MNHEY, CDR2 SMNVEV (reference sequence). CDR3 sequence: CASSTQQGPLVADTQYF. CDR3 DNA: TGTGCCAGCAGCACCCAACAGGGGCCCCTGGTAGCAGATACGCAGTATTTT.

V and J are TRBV10-3 and TRBJ2-1; D possibly matches TRBD1 or TRBD2 (5 bases each). The CDR3 loop spans 14 amino acids. Germline V gene sequence: CDR1 ENHRY, CDR2 SYGVKD. With 5 bases removed from V and 5 bases from J, the gap between germline ends came to 13 bases. CDR3 in DNA: TGTGCCATCAGTCCCGGACGGGACGACAATGAGCAGTTCTTC. Translation: CAISPGRDDNEQFF.

This clonotype was counted only a few times. The gene calls are TRBV24-1 and TRBJ2-3; D gene uncertain. The length of the CDR3 is 13 residues. V was trimmed by 1 base and J by 14 bases, leaving 15 bases between them. Germline values: CDR1 KGHDR, CDR2 SFDVKD. CDR3 amino acids: CATSDLAGSRTYF. The CDR3 region has the DNA TGTGCCACCAGTGATTTAGCAGGATCCCGAACGTATTTT.

This clonotype was picked up many times. The rearrangement uses TRBV29-1 and TRBJ2-5; D call uncertain. Trimming stripped 4 bases from V and 1 base from J, with 7 bases between. This CDR3 has 12 residues. Germline values: CDR1 SQVTM, CDR2 ANQGSEA. The CDR3 DNA is TGCAGCGTTGCAGCCACCCAAGAGACCCAGTACTTC. Its protein product is CSVAATQETQYF.

The rearrangement links TRBV7-2 to TRBJ2-2; no clear D gene. The V and J ends lost 6 bases and 0 bases respectively, with 11 bases between them. The CDR3 runs to 15 residues. Germline lookup yields CDR1 SGHTA and CDR2 FQGNSA. CDR3 bases: TGTGCCAGCAGGGTCAGCATGCCGAACACCGGGGAGCTGTTTTTT. This encodes CASRVSMPNTGELFF. The full variable domain, its missing parts supplied by reference TRBV7-2 and TRBJ2-2, is GAGVSQSPSNKVTEKGKDVELRCDPISGHTALYWYRQSLGQGLEFLIYFQGNSAPDKSGLPSDRFSAERTGGSVSTLTIQRTQQEDSAVYLCASRVSMPNTGELFFGEGSRLTVL.

The chain combines TRBV29-1 with TRBJ2-7; 7 bases fit TRBD1. V was clipped by 6 bases and J by 0 bases; unmatched bases: 14. The V gene's germline CDR1 is SQVTM and CDR2 ANQGSEA. The CDR3 has 16 amino acids. This chain's CDR3 is CSVQGEQYRGSYEQYF. Here the CDR3 DNA reads TGCAGCGTCCAGGGGGAACAATACAGAGGCTCCTACGAGCAGTACTTC.

This chain uses TRBV29-1 with TRBJ1-2; D remains ambiguous. CDR1 is SQVTM and CDR2 is ANQGSEA in the germline V gene. The V end lost 3 bases, the J end lost 3 bases, and 5 bases lay between the germline ends. The CDR3 has 11 residues. CDR3 nucleotides: TGCAGCGTTGATGACTACTATGGCTACACCTTC. This gives the protein CSVDDYYGYTF. Together with reference TRBV29-1 and TRBJ1-2, the CDR3 gives the full variable domain: SAVISQKPSRDICQRGTSLTIQCQVDSQVTMMFWYRQQPGQSLTLIATANQGSEATYESGFVIDKFPISRPNLTFSTLTVSNMSPEDSSIYLCSVDDYYGYTFGSGTRLTVV.

The rearrangement links TRBV6-5 to TRBJ2-2, with TRBD2 matching 11 bases. J lost 3 bases, V lost 8 bases, and 2 bases had no gene match. From germline, CDR1 is MNHEY and CDR2 SVGAGI. This CDR3 region has 14 residues. CDR3 sequence (DNA): TGTGCCAGCCGGACTAGCGGGTACACCGGGGAGCTGTTTTTT. Translated: CASRTSGYTGELFF.

There are a few counts of this clonotype. The rearrangement links TRBV20-1 to TRBJ2-5, with TRBD1 as a possible D gene (5 bases). The J call is doubtful: the DNA matches TRBJ2-7 better. From germline, CDR1 is DFQATT and CDR2 SNEGSKA (reference sequence). There are 14 residues in the CDR3. The CDR3 loop reads CSARGGATFYEQYF. The DNA for the CDR3 is TGCAGTGCTAGGGGTGGGGCTACGTTCTACGAGCAGTACTTC.

This clonotype was observed a few times. This rearrangement joins TRBV6-1 to TRBJ2-2; a weak D match, TRBD1 (5 bases). The CDR3 totals 14 residues. Germline lookup yields CDR1 MNHNS and CDR2 SASEGT. V lost 7 bases and J lost 4, with 13 bases in between. The CDR3 region is CASTPVGATGELFF. The CDR3 region has the DNA TGTGCCAGCACTCCGGTTGGGGCCACCGGGGAGCTGTTTTTT.

Notes on this clonotype: One junction end does not reproduce the germline sequence, and a read error may be involved. This chain joins TRBV4-1 and TRBJ1-2; a possible D gene is TRBD1 (5 bases). The J call could be wrong; TRBJ2-7 is a better fit for the DNA end. Germline V CDR1 and CDR2: MGHRA, YSYEKL. The CDR3 consists of 13 residues. The CDR3 nucleotides are TGCGCCAGCAGCCAAGATTGGGGCTACAAGCAGTACTTC. Protein product: CASSQDWGYKQYF.

This CDR3 reads CASRNRAAGEKLFF. As DNA, the CDR3 is TGTGCCAGCAGAAACAGGGCTGCTGGTGAAAAACTGTTTTTT. The chain combines TRBV27 with TRBJ1-4, with D perhaps matching TRBD1 (6 bases). The CDR3 sequence is 14 residues long. V was trimmed by 6 bases and J by 7 bases, leaving 15 bases between them. Germline V gives CDR1 MNHEY, CDR2 SMNVEV (reference sequence).

This chain links TRBV5-1 with TRBJ2-5, with 7 bases fitting TRBD1. The V gene end was trimmed by 7 bases and the J gene end by 11 bases; junction bases not matched to a gene: 14. The CDR3 is 13 residues long. CDR1 SGHRS and CDR2 YFSETQ come from the germline V gene. CDR3 residues: CASSTGPWDEQYF. Here the CDR3 DNA reads TGCGCCAGCTCGACAGGGCCTTGGGATGAGCAGTACTTC.

In the case of this clonotype: Germline is not matched at one junction end, which may reflect a read error. The chain has TRBV7-2 and TRBJ2-1; 10 bases agree with TRBD2. There are 12 residues in the CDR3. Germline V gene lookup returns CDR1 SGHTA and CDR2 FQGNSA. This CDR3 reads CVSKREGNEQFF. The CDR3 DNA reads TGTGTCAGCAAGCGGGAGGGCAATGAGCAGTTCTTC.

This clonotype was counted once. The chain carries TRBV7-9 and TRBJ2-1; D remains ambiguous. Per germline, CDR1 SEHNR and CDR2 FQNEAQ (reference sequence). V was cut by 1 base and J by 12 bases, with 7 bases left in between. The CDR3 length is 11 residues. The CDR3 sequence: CASSLVPWQFF. The CDR3, as DNA: TGTGCCAGCAGCTTAGTCCCCTGGCAGTTCTTC.

This clonotype turned up a few times. The gene calls are TRBV29-1 and TRBJ2-7; the match to TRBD1 covers 10 bases. The CDR3 consists of 14 residues. Germline loops: CDR1 SQVTM, CDR2 ANQGSEA. V trimming: 6 bases; J trimming: 2 bases; junction bases outside the gene matches: 7. CDR3 nucleotide sequence: TGCAGCGTCGGCGGCGGGACAGGGGCCTACGAGCAGTACTTC. Translating it yields CSVGGGTGAYEQYF.

This clonotype was seen only a few times. This chain links TRBV18 with TRBJ2-3; 9 bases fit TRBD2. The CDR3 runs 13 residues. Trimming cost V 1 base and J 11 bases; bases outside gene matches: 4. The germline gives CDR1 KGHSH, CDR2 LQKENI. The CDR3, as DNA: TGTGCCAGCTCACCACGGTTTAGCGGGAGGCAGTATTTT. It specifies CASSPRFSGRQYF.

V usage is TRBV7-8 and J usage is TRBJ2-7; 7 bases are a match to TRBD1. J was trimmed by 0 bases and V by 5 bases; bases with no gene match: 16. The CDR3 consists of 18 residues. Germline V gives CDR1 SGHVS, CDR2 FQNEAQ. The CDR3 is CASSHGTGTAHSSYEQYF. The CDR3 bases are TGTGCCAGCAGCCACGGAACCGGGACAGCTCATAGCTCCTACGAGCAGTACTTC.

This clonotype was seen a handful of times. V is TRBV28 and J is TRBJ1-1; maybe TRBD1 (6 bases). CDR1 and CDR2 from the germline V gene are MDHEN and SYDVKM. The CDR3 is 12 residues long. Trimming stripped 10 bases from V and 1 base from J, with 10 bases between. CDR3 loop: CATGTTNTEAFF. The DNA for the CDR3 is TGTGCCACCGGGACAACGAACACTGAAGCTTTCTTT.

V is TRBV7-2 and J is TRBJ2-3; TRBD2 matches at 13 bases. The germline V gene has CDR1 SGHTA and CDR2 FQGNSA. This CDR3 is built from 15 residues. The V and J ends lost 2 bases and 12 bases, in that order; junction bases with no gene match: 8. CDR3 protein: CASSLNPTSGGTQYF. DNA of the CDR3: TGTGCCAGCAGCTTAAATCCGACTAGCGGGGGGACTCAGTATTTT. Full variable domain (missing parts from reference TRBV7-2 and TRBJ2-3): GAGVSQSPSNKVTEKGKDVELRCDPISGHTALYWYRQSLGQGLEFLIYFQGNSAPDKSGLPSDRFSAERTGGSVSTLTIQRTQQEDSAVYLCASSLNPTSGGTQYFGPGTRLTVL.

The chain has TRBV20-1 and TRBJ2-7; D unclear. The J call may be incorrect, as the DNA end agrees better with TRBJ2-5. Germline loops: CDR1 DFQATT, CDR2 SNEGSKA (reference sequence). The CDR3 consists of 10 residues. The CDR3 DNA is TGCAGTGCTAGTGGGCAGACCCAGTACTTC. This encodes CSASGQTQYF.

The rearrangement uses TRBV4-1 and TRBJ1-6; 7 nucleotides align to TRBD1. The V gene end was trimmed by 5 bases and the J gene end by 10 bases; junction bases not matched to a gene: 8. Germline V CDR1 and CDR2: MGHRA, YSYEKL. The CDR3 spans 14 residues. The CDR3 DNA follows: TGCGCCAGCAGCAACACAGGGGTAGCGTCACCCCTCCACTTT. Protein: CASSNTGVASPLHF.

The chain is built from TRBV20-1 and TRBJ2-7, with a possible D match to TRBD2 (5 bases). CDR1 DFQATT and CDR2 SNEGSKA come from the germline V gene (reference sequence). The CDR3 loop spans 15 amino acids. V was shortened by 2 bases and J by 3 bases, with 17 bases between the two germline ends. The CDR3 region is CSARSWRVLHYEQYF. In nucleotides, the CDR3 is TGCAGTGCTAGATCATGGCGGGTCCTCCACTACGAGCAGTACTTC.

This sequence joins TRBV29-1 and TRBJ2-1; D is unclear. The CDR3 contains 11 residues. Germline CDR1 SQVTM, CDR2 ANQGSEA. The ends were cut back, 8 bases at V and 5 bases at J, with 10 bases in the middle. CDR3 in DNA: TGCAGCCCCCAATCTAACAATGAGCAGTTCTTC. This encodes CSPQSNNEQFF.

This chain links TRBV30 with TRBJ1-1, with 7 bases aligning to TRBD1. The CDR3 spans 15 residues. Per germline, CDR1 GTSNPN and CDR2 SVGIG (reference sequence). The trim removed 8 bases at V and 1 base at J, leaving 13 bases unmatched. CDR3 in DNA: TGTGCCGGGGCCGGGGGACAGAAAACGAACACTGAAGCTTTCTTT. Translating gives CAGAGGQKTNTEAFF.

This clonotype has just a few counts. The gene calls are TRBV5-1 and TRBJ2-7; D possibly corresponds to TRBD1 (5 bases). Looked up from germline, CDR1 is SGHRS and CDR2 is YFSETQ. The V and J ends lost 0 bases and 1 base respectively, with 14 bases between them. The CDR3 is made up of 16 amino acids. The CDR3 reads CASSLARWTPSYEQYF. The CDR3 DNA follows: TGCGCCAGCAGCTTGGCCCGCTGGACACCTTCCTACGAGCAGTACTTC. The full variable domain, its missing parts supplied by reference TRBV5-1 and TRBJ2-7, is KAGVTQTPRYLIKTRGQQVTLSCSPISGHRSVSWYQQTPGQGLQFLFEYFSETQRNKGNFPGRFSGRQFSNSRSEMNVSTLELGDSALYLCASSLARWTPSYEQYFGPGTRLTVT.

The gene calls are TRBV7-9 and TRBJ2-3; D remains unclear. Germline CDR1 and CDR2: SEHNR and FQNEAQ (reference sequence). This CDR3 is built from 15 residues. V dropped 9 bases and J dropped 0 bases, with 16 bases sitting between them. The CDR3 loop is CARTSLPSSTDTQYF. As DNA, the CDR3 is TGTGCCAGAACCAGTTTGCCATCTAGCACAGATACGCAGTATTTT.

The CDR3 DNA is TGCAGTGCTAGAGATGGGGCAGGGGCCCCCAACTATGGCTACACCTTC. Its protein is CSARDGAGAPNYGYTF. The rearrangement links TRBV20-1 to TRBJ1-2; a possible D gene is TRBD1 (6 bases). Germline V gene sequence: CDR1 DFQATT, CDR2 SNEGSKA (reference sequence). V shed 0 bases and J shed 2 bases, with 16 bases lying between them. The CDR3 runs 16 residues.

The chain has TRBV4-3 and TRBJ2-7; D is perhaps TRBD1 (6 bases). V was cut by 0 bases and J by 3 bases, with 12 bases left in between. The CDR3 loop spans 15 amino acids. The germline gives CDR1 LGHNA, CDR2 YSLEER. The CDR3 spells CASSQDGGTGYEQYF. The CDR3 DNA sequence: TGCGCCAGCAGCCAAGATGGGGGCACAGGCTACGAGCAGTACTTC.